Each of the 9 T cell receptor beta chains below was sequenced from the same sample in a study of blood T cell repertoires in COVID-19. TCRdb keeps only in-frame clones here, not all; method: immunoSEQ multiplex PCR. The repertoire holds some 25,000 clones, with roughly four fifths as singletons. Sequencing was carried out using peripheral blood. The receptors originated from a human donor in a cohort sampled during active COVID-19.

The chain links TRBV6-2 or TRBV6-3 to TRBJ1-2, with D perhaps TRBD1 (6 bases). CDR3 length: 15 amino acids. Germline V lookup: CDR1 MNHEY, CDR2 SVGEGT. V lost 0 bases and J lost 3, with 11 bases in between. DNA of the CDR3: TGTGCCAGCAGTTACTCGCAGGGGTTGGACTATGGCTACACCTTC. Residues: CASSYSQGLDYGYTF.

The chain uses TRBV14 and TRBJ1-1, with 7 bases aligning to TRBD1. Germline-derived CDR1 and CDR2 are SGHDN and FVKESK. CDR3 length: 16 amino acids. Losses at the gene ends were 1 base for V and 4 bases for J; bases not matched to a gene: 9. DNA of the CDR3: TGTGCCAGCAGCCAAGGGCAGGGGGATCAATTCACTGAAGCTTTCTTT. It specifies CASSQGQGDQFTEAFF. The variable domain in full, with the rest retrieved from reference TRBV14 and TRBJ1-1, is EAGVTQFPSHSVIEKGQTVTLRCDPISGHDNLYWYRRVMGKEIKFLLHFVKESKQDESGMPNNRFLAERTGGTYSTLKVQPAELEDSGVYFCASSQGQGDQFTEAFFGQGTRLTVV.

This sequence joins TRBV5-4 and TRBJ1-5; D gene uncertain. The CDR3 is 15 residues long. Germline loops: CDR1 SGHNT, CDR2 YYREEE (reference sequence). V was pared by 3 bases and J by 4 bases, with 14 bases between. DNA of the CDR3: TGTGCCAGCAGCTCCGCCCCGGGGTCAAATCAGCCCCAGCATTTT. Residues: CASSSAPGSNQPQHF. Filled out from reference TRBV5-4 and TRBJ1-5, the complete variable domain reads ETGVTQSPTHLIKTRGQQVTLRCSSQSGHNTVSWYQQALGQGPQFIFQYYREEENGRGNFPPRFSGLQFPNYSSELNVNALELDDSALYLCASSSAPGSNQPQHFGDGTRLSIL.

The CDR3 here is CASSLEGGGYEQYF. CDR3 nucleotide sequence: TGTGCCAGCAGCTTAGAAGGGGGCGGCTACGAGCAGTACTTC. The chain joins TRBV7-9 to TRBJ2-7, with TRBD1 matching 7 bases. The germline V gene encodes CDR1 SEHNR and CDR2 FQNEAQ (reference sequence). The CDR3 runs to 14 residues. After removal of 1 base from V and 3 bases from J, the junction contained 3 bases not matched to a gene.

The CDR3 spells CASSTPLGSGRVGTQYF. DNA for the CDR3: TGTGCCAGTAGTACCCCCCTGGGTAGCGGGAGGGTGGGGACCCAGTACTTC. The V call is TRBV19, the J call TRBJ2-5; 11 positions match TRBD2. The CDR3 is 17 residues long. From germline, CDR1 is LNHDA and CDR2 SQIVND (reference sequence). V lost 4 bases and J lost 7; bases outside the gene matches: 14.

The chain couples TRBV7-3 to TRBJ2-5, with 9 positions matching TRBD2. This CDR3 spans 14 amino acids. V lost 5 bases, J lost 5 bases, and 6 bases stayed unmatched. The germline gives CDR1 SGHTA, CDR2 FQGTGA. The DNA for the CDR3 is TGTGCCAGCAGCCCGCGGGGGGGCACGGAGACCCAGTACTTC. It translates to CASSPRGGTETQYF.

The gene calls are TRBV28 and TRBJ2-4; no firm D call. Germline loops: CDR1 MDHEN, CDR2 SYDVKM. V lost 6 bases, J lost 0 bases, and 12 bases lay in between. This CDR3 region has 15 residues. CDR3 amino acids: CASRSPTLAKNIQYF. The CDR3 DNA sequence: TGTGCCAGCAGGTCCCCGACTCTAGCCAAAAACATTCAGTACTTC.

The rearrangement joins TRBV4-1 to TRBJ2-3, with 7 positions matching TRBD2. Germline-derived CDR1 and CDR2 are MGHRA and YSYEKL. V was pared by 4 bases and J by 2 bases, with 15 bases of the junction left unmatched. This CDR3 contains 18 residues. CDR3 in DNA: TGCGCCAGCAGCCCAGACCCCGAGAGAGCGGGGTCCACAGATACGCAGTATTTT. Its protein product is CASSPDPERAGSTDTQYF.

The chain uses TRBV7-2 and TRBJ2-1, with 10 positions matching TRBD2. V lost 5 bases to trimming and J lost 0 bases; unmatched junction nucleotides: 13. CDR3 length: 19 residues. Germline CDR1 is SGHTA and CDR2 is FQGNSA. The CDR3 reads CASSPRGGSGGSSYNEQFF. CDR3 coding DNA: TGTGCCAGCAGCCCCCGTGGTGGTAGCGGGGGGTCCTCCTACAATGAGCAGTTCTTC.